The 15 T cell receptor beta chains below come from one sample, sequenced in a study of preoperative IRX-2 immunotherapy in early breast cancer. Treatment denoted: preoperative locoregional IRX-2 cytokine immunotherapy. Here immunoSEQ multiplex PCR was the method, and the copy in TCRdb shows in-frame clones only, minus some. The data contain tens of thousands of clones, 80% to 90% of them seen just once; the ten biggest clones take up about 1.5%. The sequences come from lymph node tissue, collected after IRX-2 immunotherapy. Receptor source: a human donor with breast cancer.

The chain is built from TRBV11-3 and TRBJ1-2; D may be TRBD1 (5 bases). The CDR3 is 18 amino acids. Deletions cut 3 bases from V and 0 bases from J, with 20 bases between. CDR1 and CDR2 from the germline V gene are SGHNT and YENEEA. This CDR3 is CASSFPADTGGSNYGYTF. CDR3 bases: TGTGCCAGCAGCTTCCCTGCTGATACAGGAGGATCTAACTATGGCTACACCTTC.

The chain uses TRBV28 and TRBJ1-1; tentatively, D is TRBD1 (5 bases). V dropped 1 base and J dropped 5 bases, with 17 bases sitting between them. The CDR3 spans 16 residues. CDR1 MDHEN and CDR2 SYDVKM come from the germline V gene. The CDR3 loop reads CASSLFGRASQTEAFF. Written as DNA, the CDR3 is TGTGCCAGCAGTTTATTCGGCAGGGCATCGCAAACTGAAGCTTTCTTT.

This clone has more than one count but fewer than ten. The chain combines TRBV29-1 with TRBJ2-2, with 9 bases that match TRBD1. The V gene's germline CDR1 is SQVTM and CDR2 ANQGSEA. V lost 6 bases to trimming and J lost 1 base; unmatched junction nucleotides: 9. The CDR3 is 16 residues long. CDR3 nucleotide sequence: TGCAGCGTCTCGGTGGGGACAGGGATGAACACCGGGGAGCTGTTTTTT. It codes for CSVSVGTGMNTGELFF.

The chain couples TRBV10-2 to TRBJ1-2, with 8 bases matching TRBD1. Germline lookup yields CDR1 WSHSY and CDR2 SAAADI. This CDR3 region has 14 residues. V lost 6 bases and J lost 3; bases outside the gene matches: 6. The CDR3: CASRPGQEDYGYTF. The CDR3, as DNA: TGCGCCAGCAGGCCGGGACAGGAGGACTATGGCTACACCTTC.

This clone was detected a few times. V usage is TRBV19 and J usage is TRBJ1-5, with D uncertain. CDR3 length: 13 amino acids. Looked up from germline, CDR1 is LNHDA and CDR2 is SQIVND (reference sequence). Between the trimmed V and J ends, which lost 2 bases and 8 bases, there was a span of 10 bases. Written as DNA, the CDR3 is TGTGCCAGTAGTATACCCCCTTGGGAGCCCCAGCATTTT. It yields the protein CASSIPPWEPQHF.

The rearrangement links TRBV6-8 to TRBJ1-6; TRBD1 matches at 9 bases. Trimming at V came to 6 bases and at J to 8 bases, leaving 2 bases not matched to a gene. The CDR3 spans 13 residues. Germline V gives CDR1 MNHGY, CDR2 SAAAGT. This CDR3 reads CASRRDRDSPLHF. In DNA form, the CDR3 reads TGTGCCAGCAGAAGGGACAGGGATTCACCCCTCCACTTT.

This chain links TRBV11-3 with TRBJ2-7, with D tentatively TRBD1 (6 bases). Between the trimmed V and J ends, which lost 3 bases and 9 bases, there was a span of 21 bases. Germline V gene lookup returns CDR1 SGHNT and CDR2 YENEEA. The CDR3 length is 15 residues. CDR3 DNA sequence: TGTGCCAGCAGCTTTTACGGCGTAGCACGAGGGGGGCAGTACTTC. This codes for CASSFYGVARGGQYF.

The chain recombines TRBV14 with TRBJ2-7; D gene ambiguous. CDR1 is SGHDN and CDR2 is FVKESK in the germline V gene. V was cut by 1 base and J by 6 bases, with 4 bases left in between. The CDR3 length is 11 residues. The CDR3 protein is CASSQGLEQYF. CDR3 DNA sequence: TGTGCCAGCAGCCAAGGACTCGAGCAGTACTTC. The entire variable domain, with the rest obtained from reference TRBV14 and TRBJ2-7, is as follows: EAGVTQFPSHSVIEKGQTVTLRCDPISGHDNLYWYRRVMGKEIKFLLHFVKESKQDESGMPNNRFLAERTGGTYSTLKVQPAELEDSGVYFCASSQGLEQYFGPGTRLTVT.

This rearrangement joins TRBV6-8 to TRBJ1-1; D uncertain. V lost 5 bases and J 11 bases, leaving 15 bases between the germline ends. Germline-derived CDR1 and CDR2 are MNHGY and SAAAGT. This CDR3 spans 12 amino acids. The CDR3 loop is CASSRTEGNAFF. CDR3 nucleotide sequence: TGTGCCAGCAGTCGGACGGAGGGAAACGCTTTCTTT.

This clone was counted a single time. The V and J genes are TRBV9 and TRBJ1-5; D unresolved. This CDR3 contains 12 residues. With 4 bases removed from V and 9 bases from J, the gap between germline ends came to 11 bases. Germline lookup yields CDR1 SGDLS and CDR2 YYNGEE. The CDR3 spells CASSSPRGPQHF. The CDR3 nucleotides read TGTGCCAGCAGCTCTCCCCGGGGGCCCCAGCATTTT.

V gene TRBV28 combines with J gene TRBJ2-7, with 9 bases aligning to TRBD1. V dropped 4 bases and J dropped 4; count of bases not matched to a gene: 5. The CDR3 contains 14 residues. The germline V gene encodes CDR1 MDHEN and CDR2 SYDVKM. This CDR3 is CASSSAGTGYEQYF. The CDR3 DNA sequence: TGTGCCAGCAGTTCGGCCGGGACAGGGTACGAGCAGTACTTC.

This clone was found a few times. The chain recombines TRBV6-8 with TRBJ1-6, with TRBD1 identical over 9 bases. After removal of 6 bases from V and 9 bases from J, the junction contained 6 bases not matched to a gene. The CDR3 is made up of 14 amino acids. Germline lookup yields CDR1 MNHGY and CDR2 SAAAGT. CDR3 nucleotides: TGTGCCAGCAGCTTACAGGGGGCTGGTTCACCCCTCCACTTT. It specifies CASSLQGAGSPLHF.

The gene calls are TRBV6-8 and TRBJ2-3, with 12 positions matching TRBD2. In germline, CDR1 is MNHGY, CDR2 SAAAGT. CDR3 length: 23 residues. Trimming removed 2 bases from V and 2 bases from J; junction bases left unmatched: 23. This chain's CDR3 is CASSYNTVGSLAGGKKPTDTQYF. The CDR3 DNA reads TGTGCCAGCAGTTACAACACGGTCGGATCTCTAGCGGGGGGGAAAAAACCCACAGATACGCAGTATTTT.

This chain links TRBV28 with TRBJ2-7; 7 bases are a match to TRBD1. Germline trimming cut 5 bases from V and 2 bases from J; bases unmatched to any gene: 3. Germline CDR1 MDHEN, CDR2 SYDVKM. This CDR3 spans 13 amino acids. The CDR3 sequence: CASSRQGPYEQYF. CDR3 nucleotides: TGTGCCAGCAGTAGACAGGGTCCCTACGAGCAGTACTTC.

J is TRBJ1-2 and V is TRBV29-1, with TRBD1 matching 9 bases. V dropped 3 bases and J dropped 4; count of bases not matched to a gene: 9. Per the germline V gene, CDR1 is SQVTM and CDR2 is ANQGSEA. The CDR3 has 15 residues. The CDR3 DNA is TGCAGCGTTGAGGACAGGGGTTTCTCCCTCTATGGCTACACCTTC. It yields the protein CSVEDRGFSLYGYTF.